This section outlines one TCR beta chain sequence together with its context. The target antigen is unknown. This sample is drawn from a study of OX40 agonist ivuxolimab in advanced cancers. Study overall: An agonistic anti-OX40 (CD134) antibody, ivuxolimab, was used to treat the patients.

Study-wide results and limits: Which antigen the expanded peripheral T cells recognized is unknown. Averaging showed that CD8+ T cells had more expanded clones than CD4+ did.

Clones were read by immunoSEQ multiplex PCR, and TCRdb kept only the in-frame ones, dropping some. There are roughly 25,000 clones in the sample; around 80% occur only once, and roughly 15% lies in the top ten. V was pared by 8 bases and J by 4 bases, with 12 bases between. The CDR3 extends over 14 amino acids. In germline, CDR1 is MNHNS, CDR2 SASEGT. Samples were taken at baseline and on day 1 of cycles 4 and 7. Sequences were derived from CD4+ or CD8+ T cells sorted from blood, sampled in a trial of the OX40 agonist ivuxolimab. The chain uses TRBV6-1 and TRBJ1-6, with D possibly being TRBD1 (5 bases). The TCR originated in an adult with an advanced solid tumor such as melanoma, head and neck, liver or kidney cancer. The CDR3 DNA follows: TGTGCCAGCTTGGGACGGACATATAATTCACCCCTCCACTTT. Translated, it gives CASLGRTYNSPLHF.